These 22 T cell receptor beta chains were all obtained from the same sample, sequenced in a study of blood T cell repertoires in COVID-19. Only in-frame clones appear in the TCRdb table, and some are missing; sequencing was by immunoSEQ multiplex PCR. This table holds about 24,000 clones, 86% found once. Sequencing was performed on peripheral blood. The receptors come from a human donor with active COVID-19. The donor label of this sample is uncertain.

The chain uses TRBV5-6 and TRBJ2-7, with D possibly matching TRBD1 (5 bases). Trimming took off 0 bases at V and 1 base at J, with 17 bases between the two ends. This CDR3 contains 17 residues. CDR1 is SGHDT, CDR2 YYEEEE, per germline. CDR3 amino acids: CASSLALSRAFSYEQYF. CDR3 coding DNA: TGTGCCAGCAGCTTGGCCCTTAGCAGGGCATTTTCCTACGAGCAGTACTTC.

The chain is built from TRBV2 and TRBJ1-5, with D hard to call. Germline loops: CDR1 SNHLY, CDR2 FYNNEI. The V end lost 7 bases, the J end lost 5 bases, and 15 bases lay between the germline ends. CDR3 length: 14 residues. The CDR3 region has the DNA TGTGCCAGCACCCCAATGTCGGGTTATCAGCCCCAGCATTTT. The encoded protein is CASTPMSGYQPQHF.

This chain uses TRBV7-2 with TRBJ2-3; 7 bases are shared with TRBD2. With 1 base clipped from V and 6 bases from J, the junction kept 4 bases outside the gene matches. Looked up from germline, CDR1 is SGHTA and CDR2 is FQGNSA. CDR3 length: 14 amino acids. CDR3 region: CASSLGLAGDTQYF. In nucleotides, the CDR3 is TGTGCCAGCAGCTTAGGACTAGCAGGCGATACGCAGTATTTT.

The chain combines TRBV5-1 with TRBJ2-5; 13 bases fit TRBD2. The CDR3 totals 15 residues. Germline V CDR1 and CDR2: SGHRS, YFSETQ. The trim removed 4 bases at V and 4 bases at J, leaving 4 bases unmatched. This CDR3 reads CASSTGTSGVETQYF. In DNA form, the CDR3 reads TGCGCCAGCAGCACCGGGACTAGCGGGGTAGAGACCCAGTACTTC.

This rearrangement joins TRBV4-3 to TRBJ2-7; 10 nucleotides align to TRBD1. The germline V gene encodes CDR1 LGHNA and CDR2 YSLEER. The CDR3 runs 17 residues. J gave up 2 bases and V 0 bases, and 7 bases lay outside the gene matches. The CDR3 DNA follows: TGCGCCAGCAGCCAAGAAGGCCAGGGACAGGGGCCCTACGAGCAGTACTTC. Translation gives CASSQEGQGQGPYEQYF.

The V gene is TRBV25-1, the J gene TRBJ2-1; 9 bases align to TRBD1. CDR1 and CDR2 (germline): MGHDK, SYGVNS. The CDR3 runs 15 residues. Germline trimming cut 3 bases from V and 9 bases from J; bases unmatched to any gene: 9. The chain's CDR3 is CASSDPGQGFGEQFF. The CDR3 DNA reads TGTGCCAGCAGTGACCCGGGACAGGGATTCGGTGAGCAGTTCTTC.

CDR3 sequence reads: CASGKGQGNYNEQFF. The DNA of the CDR3 is TGTGCTAGTGGTAAGGGACAGGGGAACTACAATGAGCAGTTCTTC. This sequence joins TRBV12-5 and TRBJ2-1; 10 bases are shared with TRBD1. The CDR3 loop spans 15 amino acids. Trimming took 5 bases from V and 3 from J; bases not matched to a gene: 4. The germline gives CDR1 LGHNT, CDR2 FRNRAP.

This clone was counted a single time. This rearrangement joins TRBV3-1 (or the pseudogene TRBV3-2) to TRBJ2-3; D unclear. Germline CDR1 is LGHDT and CDR2 is YNNKEL (reference sequence). CDR3 length: 12 amino acids. The germline V and J ends were trimmed by 0 bases and 5 bases, with 3 bases remaining between them. The CDR3 region has the DNA TGTGCCAGCAGCCAAGATAAAGATACGCAGTATTTT. This sequence encodes CASSQDKDTQYF.

The chain has TRBV28 and TRBJ2-7; 7 nucleotides line up with TRBD1. The CDR3 consists of 14 residues. V trimming: 9 bases; J trimming: 0 bases; junction bases outside the gene matches: 8. CDR1 and CDR2 from the germline V gene are MDHEN and SYDVKM. CDR3 DNA sequence: TGTGCCAGTAGGACAGGCGTGAGCTCCTACGAGCAGTACTTC. Protein: CASRTGVSSYEQYF.

This rearrangement joins TRBV5-5 to TRBJ2-1, with 9 bases aligning to TRBD1. This CDR3 has 15 residues. V was pared by 5 bases and J by 2 bases, with 5 bases of the junction left unmatched. Germline V gene data show CDR1 as SGHKS and CDR2 as YYEKEE (reference sequence). The chain's CDR3 is CASSPGQGAYNEQFF. In nucleotides, the CDR3 is TGTGCCAGCAGTCCGGGACAGGGAGCCTACAATGAGCAGTTCTTC.

This clone was observed a few times. The chain recombines TRBV4-1 with TRBJ2-7, with 7 bases fitting TRBD2. Per the germline V gene, CDR1 is MGHRA and CDR2 is YSYEKL. The CDR3 extends over 17 amino acids. After removal of 1 base from V and 1 base from J, the junction contained 10 bases not matched to a gene. The CDR3 spells CASSQGLTGGGSYEQYF. In nucleotides, the CDR3 is TGCGCCAGCAGCCAAGGTCTAACGGGAGGTGGGTCCTACGAGCAGTACTTC.

This clone was detected once. The chain employs TRBV27 and TRBJ2-5; TRBD2 matches 10 bases. The germline gives CDR1 MNHEY, CDR2 SMNVEV (reference sequence). Losses at the gene ends were 6 bases for V and 5 bases for J; bases not matched to a gene: 21. The CDR3 loop spans 19 amino acids. CDR3 loop: CASSRLQWTSGSQRETQYF. As DNA, the CDR3 is TGTGCCAGCAGCCGCCTCCAGTGGACTAGCGGATCCCAACGGGAGACCCAGTACTTC.

The gene calls are TRBV29-1 and TRBJ2-3; TRBD1 might be the D (6 bases). V lost 4 bases, J lost 2 bases, and 13 bases lay in between. Per the germline V gene, CDR1 is SQVTM and CDR2 is ANQGSEA. This CDR3 is 14 amino acids long. CDR3 sequence: CSVAVRDTTDTQYF. The CDR3 DNA follows: TGCAGCGTTGCGGTCAGGGACACCACAGATACGCAGTATTTT.

This chain connects TRBV19 to TRBJ2-4; possibly TRBD1 for D (6 bases). The germline V gene encodes CDR1 LNHDA and CDR2 SQIVND (reference sequence). Trimming took 5 bases from V and 0 from J, leaving 17 bases between them. The CDR3 spans 17 residues. The CDR3 region has the DNA TGTGCCAGTAGTTTAAAGGGGGACCGAGTAGCCAAAAACATTCAGTACTTC. Protein product: CASSLKGDRVAKNIQYF.

The rearrangement uses TRBV15 and TRBJ2-7; D gene unclear. Trimming shortened V by 2 bases and J by 4 bases, and 6 bases separated the two germline ends. From germline, CDR1 is LNHNV and CDR2 YYDKDF (reference sequence). This CDR3 region has 12 residues. The CDR3 bases are TGTGCCACCAGCAGATCCAGGTACGAGCAGTACTTC. The encoded protein is CATSRSRYEQYF.

The CDR3 loop is CASSQARGPDQPQHF. The CDR3 DNA follows: TGTGCCAGCAGCCAAGCCAGGGGGCCGGATCAGCCCCAGCATTTT. The rearrangement uses TRBV3-1 (or the pseudogene TRBV3-2) and TRBJ1-5; TRBD1 matches at 8 bases. The CDR3 is 15 residues long. V shed 1 base and J 5 bases; nucleotides not matched to a gene: 4. Germline loops: CDR1 LGHDT, CDR2 YNNKEL (reference sequence).

The chain combines TRBV7-8 with TRBJ1-6; tentative D call: TRBD1 (6 bases). The CDR3 is 15 amino acids. Trimming cost V 3 bases and J 9 bases, with 15 bases left between them. CDR1 SGHVS and CDR2 FQNEAQ come from the germline V gene. The CDR3 DNA sequence: TGTGCCAGCAGCTTGGGAGGGGGAGGGACTTCACCCCTCCACTTT. Its protein product is CASSLGGGGTSPLHF.

As to this clone: At one end the junction does not follow the germline gene, possibly because of a read error. This sequence joins TRBV7-7 and TRBJ2-2; 9 positions match TRBD1. CDR3 length: 16 amino acids. Germline loops: CDR1 SSHAT, CDR2 FNYEAQ (reference sequence). The DNA of the CDR3 is TGTGCTAGCAGCTATACTACAGGGGGCCTCACCGGGGAGCTGTTTTTT. This encodes CASSYTTGGLTGELFF.

This chain joins TRBV5-1 and TRBJ2-5; 10 positions match TRBD2. The CDR3 runs to 14 residues. Trimming took 4 bases from V and 6 from J; bases not matched to a gene: 6. Germline values: CDR1 SGHRS, CDR2 YFSETQ. In DNA form, the CDR3 reads TGCGCCAGCAGCCGAGCGGGAGGGGGTCAGACCCAGTACTTC. Its translation: CASSRAGGGQTQYF. The full variable domain, completed using reference TRBV5-1 and TRBJ2-5, is KAGVTQTPRYLIKTRGQQVTLSCSPISGHRSVSWYQQTPGQGLQFLFEYFSETQRNKGNFPGRFSGRQFSNSRSEMNVSTLELGDSALYLCASSRAGGGQTQYFGPGTRLLVL.

CDR3 sequence reads: CASSLLGTGEETQYF. In nucleotides, the CDR3 is TGTGCCAGCAGCTTACTCGGGACAGGGGAAGAGACCCAGTACTTC. The chain couples TRBV7-2 to TRBJ2-5, with 10 bases that match TRBD1. Germline-derived CDR1 and CDR2 are SGHTA and FQGNSA. V shed 2 bases and J 3 bases; nucleotides not matched to a gene: 3. The CDR3 is made up of 15 amino acids.

This clone was seen a few times. This sequence joins TRBV5-1 and TRBJ1-4, with 7 nucleotides matching TRBD1. The CDR3 runs 16 residues. Germline V gene lookup returns CDR1 SGHRS and CDR2 YFSETQ. V was pared by 4 bases and J by 0 bases, with 6 bases of the junction left unmatched. The DNA of the CDR3 is TGCGCCAGCAGCCCGTCCGGGACAGCAACTAATGAAAAACTGTTTTTT. This encodes CASSPSGTATNEKLFF.

The CDR3 DNA follows: TGTGCCAGCAGCTTGGGACTAGGGGTCGGTGAGCAGTTCTTC. This codes for CASSLGLGVGEQFF. This chain uses TRBV5-8 with TRBJ2-1, with a tentative D call TRBD2 (6 bases). Germline V gene lookup returns CDR1 SGHTS and CDR2 YDEGEE. This CDR3 is 14 amino acids long. The V end was cut by 0 bases, the J end by 9 bases, with 13 bases between.